The sample holds a few counts of the clone carrying this T cell receptor beta chain. MiXCR, applied by TCRdb to the 5' RACE reads, yields one record per CDR3 protein. The sample has 300,000 or so distinct CDR3 sequences, about 10% seen once; the top ten hold about 3.7%. This sample was taken from a study of T cells after yellow fever vaccination. Study background: Researchers used SMART-Seq v4 Ultra Low Input to prepare fractions that had low cell numbers.

The CDR3 is 15 residues long. Trimming took 4 bases from V and 3 from J; bases not matched to a gene: 5. Germline CDR1 MGHRA, CDR2 YSYEKL. The rearrangement links TRBV4-1 to TRBJ1-5; 8 positions match TRBD1. The sequencing here drew on CD4+ T cells sorted from PBMCs, taken 5 days after the yellow fever booster vaccination. The clonotype comes from a man younger than 35 who received the YFV17D yellow fever vaccine. The CDR3 region has the DNA TGCGCCAGCAGCCTAGGGACAGGCCCCAATCAGCCCCAGCATTTT. It codes for CASSLGTGPNQPQHF.